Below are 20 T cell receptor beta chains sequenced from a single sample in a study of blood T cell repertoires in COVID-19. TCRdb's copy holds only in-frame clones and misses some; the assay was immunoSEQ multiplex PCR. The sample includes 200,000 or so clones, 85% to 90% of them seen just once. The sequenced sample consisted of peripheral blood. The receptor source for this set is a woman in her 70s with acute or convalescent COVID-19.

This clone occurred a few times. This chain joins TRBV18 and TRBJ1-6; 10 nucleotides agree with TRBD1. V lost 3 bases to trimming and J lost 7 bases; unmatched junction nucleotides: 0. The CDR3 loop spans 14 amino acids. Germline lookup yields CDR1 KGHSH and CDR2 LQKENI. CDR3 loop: CASSPGQGNSPLHF. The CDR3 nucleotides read TGTGCCAGCTCACCGGGACAGGGGAATTCACCCCTCCACTTT.

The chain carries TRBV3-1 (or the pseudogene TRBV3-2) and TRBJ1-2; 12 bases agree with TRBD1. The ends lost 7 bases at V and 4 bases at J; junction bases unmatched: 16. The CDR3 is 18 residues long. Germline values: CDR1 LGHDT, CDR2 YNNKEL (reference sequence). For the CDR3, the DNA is TGTGCCAGCACCCCAGCTGGGACAGGGGGCGCGGGTGGCTATGGCTACACCTTC. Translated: CASTPAGTGGAGGYGYTF.

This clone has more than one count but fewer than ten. CDR3 in amino acids: CASSDGGQGRTGELFF. The DNA of the CDR3 is TGTGCCAGCAGTGATGGCGGACAGGGAAGAACCGGGGAGCTGTTTTTT. The chain has TRBV25-1 and TRBJ2-2, with 8 bases matching TRBD1. Germline V CDR1 and CDR2: MGHDK, SYGVNS. The CDR3 runs 16 residues. Germline trimming cut 3 bases from V and 5 bases from J; bases unmatched to any gene: 8.

DNA for the CDR3: TGCGCCAGCAGCCAAGCCGTGCAGGGTGGGAAGAACACTGAAGCTTTCTTT. It encodes CASSQAVQGGKNTEAFF. V and J are TRBV4-1 and TRBJ1-1; D is possibly TRBD1 (5 bases). Germline loops: CDR1 MGHRA, CDR2 YSYEKL. The CDR3 extends over 17 amino acids. V lost 1 base and J 1 base, leaving 16 bases between the germline ends.

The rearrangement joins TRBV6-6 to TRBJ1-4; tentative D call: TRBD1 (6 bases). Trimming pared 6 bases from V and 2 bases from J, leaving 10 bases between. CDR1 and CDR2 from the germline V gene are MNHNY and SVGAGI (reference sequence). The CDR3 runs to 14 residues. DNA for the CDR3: TGTGCCAGCAGAAACAGGGAGACTAATGAAAAACTGTTTTTT. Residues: CASRNRETNEKLFF.

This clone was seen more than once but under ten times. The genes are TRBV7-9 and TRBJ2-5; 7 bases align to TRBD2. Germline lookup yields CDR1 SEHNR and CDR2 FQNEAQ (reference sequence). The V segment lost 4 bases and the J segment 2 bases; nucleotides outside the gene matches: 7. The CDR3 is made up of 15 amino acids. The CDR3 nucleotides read TGTGCCAGCAGCTCGAGACTAGCCGGTCAAGAGACCCAGTACTTC. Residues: CASSSRLAGQETQYF.

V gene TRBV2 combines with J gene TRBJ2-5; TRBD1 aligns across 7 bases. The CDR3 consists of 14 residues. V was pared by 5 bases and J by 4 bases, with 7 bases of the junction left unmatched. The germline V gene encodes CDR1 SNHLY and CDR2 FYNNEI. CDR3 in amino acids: CASSLGGSGETQYF. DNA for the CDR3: TGTGCCAGCAGTTTAGGGGGCTCGGGAGAGACCCAGTACTTC.

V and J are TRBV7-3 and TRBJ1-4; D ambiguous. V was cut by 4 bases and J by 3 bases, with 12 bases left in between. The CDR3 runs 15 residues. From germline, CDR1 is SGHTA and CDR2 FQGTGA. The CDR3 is CASSSGPGANEKLFF. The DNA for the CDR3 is TGTGCCAGCAGCTCTGGACCGGGAGCTAATGAAAAACTGTTTTTT.

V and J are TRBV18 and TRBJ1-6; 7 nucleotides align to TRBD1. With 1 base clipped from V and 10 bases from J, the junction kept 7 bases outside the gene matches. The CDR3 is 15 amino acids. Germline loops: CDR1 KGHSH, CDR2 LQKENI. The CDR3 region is CASSPQWRGQSPLHF. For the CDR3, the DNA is TGTGCCAGCTCACCACAGTGGAGGGGGCAGTCACCCCTCCACTTT. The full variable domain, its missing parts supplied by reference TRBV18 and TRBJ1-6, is NAGVMQNPRHLVRRRGQEARLRCSPMKGHSHVYWYRQLPEEGLKFMVYLQKENIIDESGMPKERFSAEFPKEGPSILRIQQVVRGDSAAYFCASSPQWRGQSPLHFGNGTRLTVT.

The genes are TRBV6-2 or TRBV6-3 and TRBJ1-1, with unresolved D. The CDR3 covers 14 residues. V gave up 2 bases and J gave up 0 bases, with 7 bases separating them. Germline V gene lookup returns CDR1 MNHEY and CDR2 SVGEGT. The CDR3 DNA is TGTGCCAGCAGTTACCGTCAGATGAACACTGAAGCTTTCTTT. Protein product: CASSYRQMNTEAFF.

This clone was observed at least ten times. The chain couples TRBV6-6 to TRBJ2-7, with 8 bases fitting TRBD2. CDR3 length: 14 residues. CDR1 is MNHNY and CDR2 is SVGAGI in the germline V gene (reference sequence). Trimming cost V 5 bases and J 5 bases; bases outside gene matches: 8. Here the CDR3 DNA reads TGTGCCAGCAGTCCCGGGACTAGTCTCCACGAGCAGTACTTC. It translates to CASSPGTSLHEQYF.

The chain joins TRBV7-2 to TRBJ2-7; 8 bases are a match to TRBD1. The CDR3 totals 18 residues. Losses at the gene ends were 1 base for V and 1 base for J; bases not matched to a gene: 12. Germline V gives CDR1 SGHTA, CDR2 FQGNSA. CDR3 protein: CASSLELQDRVSSYEQYF. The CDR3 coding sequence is TGTGCCAGCAGCTTAGAGCTTCAGGACAGGGTCAGTTCCTACGAGCAGTACTTC. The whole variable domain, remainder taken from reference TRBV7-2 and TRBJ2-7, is GAGVSQSPSNKVTEKGKDVELRCDPISGHTALYWYRQSLGQGLEFLIYFQGNSAPDKSGLPSDRFSAERTGGSVSTLTIQRTQQEDSAVYLCASSLELQDRVSSYEQYFGPGTRLTVT.

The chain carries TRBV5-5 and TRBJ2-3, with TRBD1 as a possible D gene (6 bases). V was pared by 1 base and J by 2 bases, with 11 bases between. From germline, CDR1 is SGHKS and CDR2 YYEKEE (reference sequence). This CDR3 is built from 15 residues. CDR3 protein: CASSLSGTHTDTQYF. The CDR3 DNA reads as TGTGCCAGCAGCTTGTCCGGGACACACACAGATACGCAGTATTTT.

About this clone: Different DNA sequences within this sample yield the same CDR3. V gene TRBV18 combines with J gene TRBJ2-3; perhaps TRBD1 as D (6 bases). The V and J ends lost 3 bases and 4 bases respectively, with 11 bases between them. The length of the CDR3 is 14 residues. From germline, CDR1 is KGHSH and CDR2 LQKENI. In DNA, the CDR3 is TGTGCCAGCTCACCCTTGGACAGCGCAGATACGCAGTATTTT. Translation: CASSPLDSADTQYF.

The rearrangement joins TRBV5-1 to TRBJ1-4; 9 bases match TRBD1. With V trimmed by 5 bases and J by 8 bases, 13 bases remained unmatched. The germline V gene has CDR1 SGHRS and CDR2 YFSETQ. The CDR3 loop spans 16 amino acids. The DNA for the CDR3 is TGCGCCAGCAGTGCAACACCGGGACAGGGAAAAGAAAAACTGTTTTTT. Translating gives CASSATPGQGKEKLFF.

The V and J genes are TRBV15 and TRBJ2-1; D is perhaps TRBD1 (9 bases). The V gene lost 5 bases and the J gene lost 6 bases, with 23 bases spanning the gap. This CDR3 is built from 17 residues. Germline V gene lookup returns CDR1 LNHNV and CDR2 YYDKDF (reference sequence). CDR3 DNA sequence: TGTGCCACCAGCCCCCGCGGGGGGACAGGGATCCGCAATGAGCAGTTCTTC. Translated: CATSPRGGTGIRNEQFF. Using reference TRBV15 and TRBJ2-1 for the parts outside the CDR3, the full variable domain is DAMVIQNPRYQVTQFGKPVTLSCSQTLNHNVMYWYQQKSSQAPKLLFHYYDKDFNNEADTPDNFQSRRPNTSFCFLDIRSPGLGDTAMYLCATSPRGGTGIRNEQFFGPGTRLTVL.

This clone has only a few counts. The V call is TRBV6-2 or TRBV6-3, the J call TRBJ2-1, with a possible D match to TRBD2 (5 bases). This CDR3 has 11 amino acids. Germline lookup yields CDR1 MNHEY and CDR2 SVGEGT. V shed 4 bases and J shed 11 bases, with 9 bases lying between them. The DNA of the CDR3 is TGTGCCAGCAGTTCGGGGATTAAGCAGTTCTTC. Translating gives CASSSGIKQFF.

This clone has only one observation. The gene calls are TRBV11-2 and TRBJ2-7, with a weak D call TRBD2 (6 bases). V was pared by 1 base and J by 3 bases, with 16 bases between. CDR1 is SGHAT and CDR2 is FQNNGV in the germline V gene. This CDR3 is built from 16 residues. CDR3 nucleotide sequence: TGTGCCAGCAGCTTAGTACGGGGGAGCGGGTACTACGAGCAGTACTTC. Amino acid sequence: CASSLVRGSGYYEQYF.

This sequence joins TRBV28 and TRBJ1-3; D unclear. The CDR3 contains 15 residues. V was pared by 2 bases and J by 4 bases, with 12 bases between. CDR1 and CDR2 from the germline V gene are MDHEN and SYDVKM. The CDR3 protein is CASSLLPGGGNTIYF. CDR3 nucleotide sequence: TGTGCCAGCAGTTTACTACCTGGAGGAGGAAACACCATATATTTT.

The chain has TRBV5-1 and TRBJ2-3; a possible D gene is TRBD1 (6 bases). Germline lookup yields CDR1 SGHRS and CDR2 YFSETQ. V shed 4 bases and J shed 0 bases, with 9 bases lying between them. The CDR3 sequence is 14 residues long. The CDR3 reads CASSPGQSTDTQYF. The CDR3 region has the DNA TGCGCCAGCAGCCCCGGACAGAGCACAGATACGCAGTATTTT.